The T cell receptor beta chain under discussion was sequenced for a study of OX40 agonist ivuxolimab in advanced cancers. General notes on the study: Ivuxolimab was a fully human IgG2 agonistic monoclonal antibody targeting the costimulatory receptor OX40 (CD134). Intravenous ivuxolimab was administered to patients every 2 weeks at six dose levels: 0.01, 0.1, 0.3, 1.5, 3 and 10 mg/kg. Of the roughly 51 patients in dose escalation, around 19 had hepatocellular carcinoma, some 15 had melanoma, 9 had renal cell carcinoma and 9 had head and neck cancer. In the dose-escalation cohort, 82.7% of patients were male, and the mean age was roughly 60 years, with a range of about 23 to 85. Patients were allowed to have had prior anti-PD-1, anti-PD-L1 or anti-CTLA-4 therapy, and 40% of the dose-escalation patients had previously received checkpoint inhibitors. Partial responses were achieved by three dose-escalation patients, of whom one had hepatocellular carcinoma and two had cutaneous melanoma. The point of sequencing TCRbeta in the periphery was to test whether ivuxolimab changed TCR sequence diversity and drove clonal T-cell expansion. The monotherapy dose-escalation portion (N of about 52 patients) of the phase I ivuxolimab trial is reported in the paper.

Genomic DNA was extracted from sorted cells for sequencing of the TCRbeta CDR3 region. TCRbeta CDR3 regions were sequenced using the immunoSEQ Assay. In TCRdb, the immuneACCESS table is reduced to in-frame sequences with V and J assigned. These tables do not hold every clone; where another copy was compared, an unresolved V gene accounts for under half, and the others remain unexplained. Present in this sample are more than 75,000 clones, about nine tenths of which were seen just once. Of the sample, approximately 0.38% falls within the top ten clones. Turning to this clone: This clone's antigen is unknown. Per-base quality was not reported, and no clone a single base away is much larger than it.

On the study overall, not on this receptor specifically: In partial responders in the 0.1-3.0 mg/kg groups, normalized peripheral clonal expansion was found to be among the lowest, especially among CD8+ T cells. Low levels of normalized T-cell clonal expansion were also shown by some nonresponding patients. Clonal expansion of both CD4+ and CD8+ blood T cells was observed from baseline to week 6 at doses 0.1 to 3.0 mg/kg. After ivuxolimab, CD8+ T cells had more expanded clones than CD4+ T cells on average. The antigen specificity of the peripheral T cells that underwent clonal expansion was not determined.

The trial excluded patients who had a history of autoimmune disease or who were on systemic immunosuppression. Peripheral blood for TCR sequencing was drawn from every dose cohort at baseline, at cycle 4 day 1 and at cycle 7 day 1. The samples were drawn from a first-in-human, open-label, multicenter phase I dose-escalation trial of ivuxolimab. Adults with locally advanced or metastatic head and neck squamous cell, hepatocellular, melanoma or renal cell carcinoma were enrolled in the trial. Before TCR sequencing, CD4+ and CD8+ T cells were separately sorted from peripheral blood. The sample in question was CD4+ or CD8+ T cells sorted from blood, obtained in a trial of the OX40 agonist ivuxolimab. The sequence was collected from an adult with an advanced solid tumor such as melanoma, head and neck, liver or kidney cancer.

The CDR3 reads as follows: CASTRGNQPQHF. At the DNA level, the sequence is TGTGCCAGCACAAGGGGCAATCAGCCCCAGCATTTT. The rearrangement combines TRBV7-2 with TRBJ1-5, with the D gene not confidently named. From the cysteine through the phenylalanine, the CDR3 covers 12 amino acids. Kept here is only the CDR3 DNA, which spans 36 bases and is read in frame from base 1. V is pared back by 7 bases and J by 2 bases, with 6 bases lying between the germline termini. Sequences SGHTA (CDR1) and FQGNSA (CDR2) are obtained from the germline V gene.